This T cell receptor (beta chain) stems from a study of blood T cell repertoires in COVID-19. The data were produced by immunoSEQ multiplex PCR, yet TCRdb's version contains in-frame clones alone and is incomplete. The data contain tens of thousands of clones, 80% of them singletons. With 1 base removed from V and 3 bases from J, the gap between germline ends came to 16 bases. The CDR3 is 17 amino acids. Germline V CDR1 and CDR2: SGHDT, YYEEEE. The source is a woman aged 70-85 years with acute or convalescent COVID-19. The J gene is TRBJ2-2, the V gene TRBV5-6, with a tentative D call TRBD1 (6 bases). What was sequenced was peripheral blood. The CDR3 DNA follows: TGTGCCAGCAGCTTGAGAAGGGGGACCATGGACACCGGGGAGCTGTTTTTT. This gives the protein CASSLRRGTMDTGELFF.